These T cell receptor beta chains were read from a single sample in a study of T cells in localized non-small cell lung cancer. Here immunoSEQ multiplex PCR was the method, and the copy in TCRdb shows in-frame clones only, minus some. The sample yields some 130,000 clones, approximately 88% seen once. Here the sequenced sample was peripheral blood, taken before any cancer treatment. All receptors come from a female donor of 60 years or more with stage I lung adenocarcinoma. The CDR3 runs from the conserved cysteine through the conserved F or W. A D gene is named only where the DNA matches it firmly. The size field is filled for only some rows; it gives once, few, many or a size class.

clone size	D gene	V gene	J gene	CDR3 DNA	CDR3 protein
-	-	TRBV18	TRBJ1-1	TGTGCCAGCTCACCGTCTGGATCAGCAGGCTACACTGAAGCTTTCTTT	CASSPSGSAGYTEAFF
-	TRBD2	TRBV9	TRBJ2-1	TGTGCCAGCAGCGTAGAGGCGGCTAGCGGGAGGGCCTACAATGAGCAGTTCTTC	CASSVEAASGRAYNEQFF
once	TRBD1	TRBV5-1	TRBJ2-1	TGCGCCAGCCGCCCGGGACAGGGAACCTACAATGAGCAGTTCTTC	CASRPGQGTYNEQFF
-	-	TRBV6-5	TRBJ2-3	TGTGCCAGCAGGTATAGCGAAGGCACAGATACGCAGTATTTT	CASRYSEGTDTQYF
-	TRBD1	TRBV29-1	TRBJ1-2	TGCAGCGTTGAATGGGACAGGGTATCTAGCTACACCTTC	CSVEWDRVSSYTF
-	-	TRBV7-2	TRBJ2-1	TGTGCCAGCAGCACAATCCGGGCTATCTCCGGCGGTGAGCAGTTCTTC	CASSTIRAISGGEQFF
-	TRBD2	TRBV5-6	TRBJ2-7	TGTGCCAGCAGCTTGGTAACCTTGAGCGGGAGGGCCGGCGGGGAGCAGTACTTC	CASSLVTLSGRAGGEQYF
-	-	TRBV6-1	TRBJ2-4	TGTGCCAGCAGTGAAGTCGGAACCAAAAACATTCAGTACTTC	CASSEVGTKNIQYF
-	TRBD1	TRBV6-1	TRBJ1-5	TGTGCCAGCAGCCCCGACAGGGGACGTCAGCCCCAGCATTTT	CASSPDRGRQPQHF
-	-	TRBV19	TRBJ2-6	TGTGCCAGTAGTATAGTAGGGCCTGGGGCCAACGTCCTGACTTTC	CASSIVGPGANVLTF
-	-	TRBV4-1	TRBJ2-7	TGCGCCAGCAGCCAAGTTTGGACAGAGACCTACGAGCAGTACTTC	CASSQVWTETYEQYF
many	TRBD2	TRBV10-1	TRBJ2-3	TGCGCCAGCAGTGGGACTAGAATCACAGATACGCAGTATTTT	CASSGTRITDTQYF
once	-	TRBV10-3	TRBJ2-5	TGTGCCATCAGTGACAGGGTGCAGGACCCCCAAGAGACCCAGTACTTC	CAISDRVQDPQETQYF
-	-	TRBV27	TRBJ2-1	TGTGCCAGCAGTTTTGGCGGGCGATACAATGAGCAGTTCTTC	CASSFGGRYNEQFF
-	TRBD1	TRBV5-1	TRBJ1-1	TGCGCCAGCAGCGGCCGGGACAGGGGGGACACTGAAGCTTTCTTT	CASSGRDRGDTEAFF
once	TRBD1	TRBV18	TRBJ2-7	TGTGCCAGCTCACCAACTTTGACAGGGAACGAGCAGTACTTC	CASSPTLTGNEQYF
-	TRBD2	TRBV7-7	TRBJ2-2	TGTGCCAGCAGCTTAGGCGGGAGCGCCGCCACCGGGGAGCTGTTTTTT	CASSLGGSAATGELFF
-	-	TRBV5-5	TRBJ1-1	TGTGCCAGCAGTGTCTTCGGGGGTGCTGAAGCTTTCTTT	CASSVFGGAEAFF
-	-	TRBV28	TRBJ1-5	TGTGCCAGCAGCTTCAGGGTGGGGACCCGCAATCAGCCCCAGCATTTT	CASSFRVGTRNQPQHF
-	TRBD2	TRBV2	TRBJ2-1	TGTGCCAGCAATCTAGCGGCGTCCTACAATGAGCAGTTCTTC	CASNLAASYNEQFF
-	-	TRBV18	TRBJ2-1	TGTGCCAGCTCACCGACAGGCCCAGGCAACCCCCCCTGGGATGAGCAGTTCTTC	CASSPTGPGNPPWDEQFF
-	-	TRBV19	TRBJ2-6	TGTGCCAGTAGGATAAGGACGGATTGGCTCTTGGGCTCTGGGGCCAACGTCCTGACTTTC	CASRIRTDWLLGSGANVLTF
-	TRBD2	TRBV19	TRBJ2-1	TGTGCCAGTAGTATATTGAGCGGGAGGGGCTACAATGAGCAGTTCTTC	CASSILSGRGYNEQFF
-	-	TRBV27	TRBJ2-4	TGTGCCAGCAGTTCTACCAAACAAAACATTCAGTACTTC	CASSSTKQNIQYF
-	-	TRBV5-1	TRBJ2-7	TGCGCCAGCAGCTTGGCCGGTGGGGCCGGTTACGAGCAGTACTTC	CASSLAGGAGYEQYF
-	-	TRBV15	TRBJ2-7	TGTGCCACCAGCTATTGGACTGATTTTTCGACCTACGAGCAGTACTTC	CATSYWTDFSTYEQYF